This T cell receptor (beta chain) was documented in a study of shared clonotypes between healthy human individuals. Background on the study: Each donor's CD4 naive and CD4 memory cells filled three plates apiece, CD8 naive two, and CD8 memory one. Study-wide points: It was only blood that was sampled, and tissue repertoires likely differ.

As concerns this clone: Its antigen is as yet unknown.

Method: immunoSEQ multiplex PCR; TCRdb's copy keeps in-frame clones and lacks some. The sample lists roughly 2.5 million clones; approximately 94% were seen once. V shed 4 bases, J shed 5 bases, and the junction held 6 bases outside the gene matches. The CDR3 consists of 14 residues. Germline loops: CDR1 WNHNN, CDR2 SYGVQD (reference sequence). Donors comprised only Caucasian adults living in Nashville, Tennessee. Sequenced input: naive CD4+ T cells sorted from blood. Subset: CD45RA+ positively selected. The chain is built from TRBV10-1 and TRBJ2-7; 9 nucleotides agree with TRBD1. The TCR was taken from a man aged 18 to 29 in good health. This chain's CDR3 is CASSGGTGINEQYF. DNA for the CDR3: TGCGCCAGCAGTGGGGGGACAGGGATCAACGAGCAGTACTTC.